This TCR beta chain was found in a study of human T cells and chemical hapten exposure. Study overall: Diphenylcyclopropenone, dosed weekly to the scalp, was given to patients throughout the approximately 25-week study.

Trimming shortened V by 3 bases and J by 2 bases, and 9 bases separated the two germline ends. This CDR3 contains 14 residues. Germline CDR1 is LGHNT and CDR2 is FRNRAP. TCRdb passed the RACE reads through MiXCR, listing each CDR3 protein once. The profile shows over 35,000 distinct CDR3 sequences, under 12% of them singletons. This clonotype was detected ten times or more. No antigen is known for it. Study observations and caveats: Counts of TCRs above 1 in 1000 frequency stayed unchanged with DPC sensitization.

Indicated time point: pre-sensitization, week 0. The treatment: therapeutic diphenylcyclopropenone sensitization with weekly scalp DPC. Unfractionated whole blood was the source of the extracted total RNA. This TCR derives from a man aged 25 to 45 with alopecia areata. Some clones in this sample may be carry-over from other donors' samples. The sample was whole blood, taken in connection with sensitization to the hapten diphenylcyclopropenone (DPC). The chain has TRBV12-5 and TRBJ2-3; tentative D call: TRBD2 (5 bases). CDR3 residues: CASGFRDYTDTQYF. The CDR3, as DNA: TGTGCTAGTGGTTTTCGGGATTACACAGATACGCAGTATTTT. Complete variable domain (other parts from reference TRBV12-5 and TRBJ2-3): DARVTQTPRHKVTEMGQEVTMRCQPILGHNTVFWYRQTMMQGLELLAYFRNRAPLDDSGMPKDRFSAEMPDATLATLKIQPSEPRDSAVYFCASGFRDYTDTQYFGPGTRLTVL.